This T cell receptor beta chain was found in a study of blood T cells in healthy people across ages. This CDR3 has 15 amino acids. Germline V gives CDR1 MNHEY, CDR2 SVGEGT. Trimming at V came to 6 bases and at J to 2 bases, leaving 6 bases not matched to a gene. Primed by a sample-barcoded 5' primer and a J-beta primer mix, a second PCR proceeded for about 7 to 11 cycles. TCRdb reprocessed the 5' RACE reads via MiXCR and lists one record per CDR3 protein. The sample has hundreds of thousands of distinct CDR3 sequences, 20% to 30% seen once. These records were also assigned to another study, of T cells of mothers and their children. As that report states: Using around 1.6 ug per 15 ul, all extracted RNA underwent cDNA synthesis.

The rearrangement uses TRBV6-2 or TRBV6-3 and TRBJ2-5, with 10 nucleotides matching TRBD2. Sequencing was done on a sample of blood. The receptor was isolated from a boy between 5 and 17 years old in good health. The CDR3, as DNA: TGTGCCAGCAGAATACTAGCGGGGAATCAAGAGACCCAGTACTTC. Residues: CASRILAGNQETQYF.